This TCR beta chain appears in the sequencing data of a study of T cell changes during pregnancy in multiple sclerosis. The data were produced by immunoSEQ multiplex PCR, yet TCRdb's version contains in-frame clones alone and is incomplete. The data show more than 80,000 clones, 90% to 95% seen once. This receptor was identified in a female donor with multiple sclerosis, enrolled in a pregnancy study. Sequenced here: peripheral blood, sampled in the second trimester of pregnancy.

CDR3 nucleotide sequence: TGCGCCAGCAGCTTGCAGGGGGCAAACATTCAGTACTTC. Amino acid sequence: CASSLQGANIQYF. This chain uses TRBV5-1 with TRBJ2-4, with TRBD1 identical over 8 bases. Germline-derived CDR1 and CDR2 are SGHRS and YFSETQ. CDR3 size: 13 residues. The V gene end was trimmed by 1 base and the J gene end by 6 bases; junction bases not matched to a gene: 0.